This TCR beta chain was obtained from a study of blood T cell repertoires in COVID-19. Study summary: Sites across the United States, Italy and Spain contributed samples from acute and convalescent COVID-19. Nucleic acid was either cDNA or gDNA, and it came from T cells, B-cell-depleted T cells, or PBMCs.

The CDR3 consists of 13 residues. V lost 6 bases and J lost 6, with 14 bases in between. Profiled with immunoSEQ multiplex PCR; TCRdb holds only in-frame clones, not every one. Of 150,000 to 200,000 clones listed, 65% to 90% are singletons. The chain couples TRBV12-3 or TRBV12-4 to TRBJ1-1, with D perhaps matching TRBD1 (6 bases). The TCR was taken from a man in his 60s with acute or convalescent COVID-19. Input material: peripheral blood. Written as DNA, the CDR3 is TGTGCCAGCAGCTTGTCTTCAGGGGCTGAAGCTTTCTTT. It encodes CASSLSSGAEAFF.